This T cell receptor beta chain stems from a study of T cell responses to AZD1222 COVID-19 vaccine. As regards this clone: As yet, its antigen is unknown.

The data were produced by immunoSEQ multiplex PCR, yet TCRdb's version contains in-frame clones alone and is incomplete. Counted here are about 140,000 clones, 85% to 95% occurring once; the ten biggest clones make up 2% to 2.5%. Germline trimming cut 5 bases from V and 6 bases from J; bases unmatched to any gene: 6. The germline V gene encodes CDR1 MNHEY and CDR2 SVGAGI. The length of the CDR3 is 13 residues. Study observations and caveats: Donors were largely white British and mainly female; clonal diversity was possibly underestimated. Samples come after the peak T cell response, not at day 14.

This specimen was peripheral blood, taken on day 0 of AZD1222 vaccination. The sequence was obtained from an adult in good health. This chain joins TRBV6-5 and TRBJ1-2, with 7 bases that match TRBD1. CDR3 sequence reads: CASSRYGTDGYTF. The CDR3 coding sequence is TGTGCCAGCAGTCGTTATGGGACAGATGGCTACACCTTC.